What follows describes a single T cell receptor beta chain. The antigen remains undetermined. Buffy coats donated by healthy individuals were the origin of the PBMC. In each subset, RNA was taken from duplicate vials, each of some 160,000 sorted CD8+ T cells. UMI-labeled 5' RACE was used, and it produced the TCR beta libraries. Reprocessing the 5' RACE reads, TCRdb reports a single entry for every CDR3 protein and omits DNA. The listing records roughly 7,000 distinct CDR3 sequences. The sample originates from a study of human CD8 memory T cell subsets. Study-level results: The stem-like memory T cell repertoire shared very little with the precursor exhausted T cell repertoire. Precursor exhausted T cells appeared less diverse than stem-like memory T cells according to Chao1 estimates.

The CDR3 sequence is 14 residues long. Germline loops: CDR1 PRHDT, CDR2 FYEKMQ (reference sequence). The source material was CD8+ T cells from PBMCs. J is TRBJ2-7 and V is TRBV13; checking the TCRdb D call of TRBD1 is not possible without DNA. The receptor was derived from a human donor in good health. CDR3 amino acids: CASSPRWGSYEQYF.